This note documents a single T cell receptor (beta chain) sequence. What it recognizes is unknown. The data stem from a study of T cell repertoires in cytomegalovirus infection. V was trimmed by 3 bases and J by 4 bases, leaving 15 bases between them. Germline V gene data show CDR1 as DFQATT and CDR2 as SNEGSKA (reference sequence). The CDR3 is 14 amino acids. TCRdb fed the reads into MiXCR, producing one record per CDR3 protein. The repertoire holds roughly 990,000 distinct CDR3 sequences, with roughly 30% as singletons. This sequence was found in a human donor in good health (CMV status not recorded). Some clones in this sample may be carry-over from other donors' samples. Sample: cultured CD8+ T cells from PBMCs, taken from culture after CMV antigen stimulation. This rearrangement joins TRBV20-1 to TRBJ2-5, with a tentative D call TRBD2 (5 bases). This chain's CDR3 is CSASFELGGETQYF. CDR3 nucleotide sequence: TGCAGTGCTAGTTTCGAGCTTGGAGGAGAGACCCAGTACTTC.